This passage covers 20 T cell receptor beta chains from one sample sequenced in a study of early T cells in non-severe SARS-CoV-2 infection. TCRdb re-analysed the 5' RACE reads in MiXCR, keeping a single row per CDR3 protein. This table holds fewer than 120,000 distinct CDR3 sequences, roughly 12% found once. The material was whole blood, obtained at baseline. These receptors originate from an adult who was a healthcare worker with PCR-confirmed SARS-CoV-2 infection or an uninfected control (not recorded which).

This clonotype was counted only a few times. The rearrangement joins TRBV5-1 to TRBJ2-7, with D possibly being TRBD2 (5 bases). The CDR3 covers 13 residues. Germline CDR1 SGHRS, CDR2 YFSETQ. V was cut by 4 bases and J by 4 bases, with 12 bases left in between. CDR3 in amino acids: CASSPNGDYEQYF. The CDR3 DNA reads TGCGCCAGCAGCCCCAACGGGGATTACGAGCAGTACTTC.

CDR3 in amino acids: CSARDRTRTGGSYNEQFF. DNA for the CDR3: TGCAGTGCTAGAGACCGCACGAGGACAGGTGGCTCCTACAATGAGCAGTTCTTC. The rearrangement links TRBV20-1 to TRBJ2-1, with TRBD1 matching 7 bases. CDR3 length: 18 amino acids. Trimming removed 0 bases from V and 0 bases from J; junction bases left unmatched: 11. Germline V gene data show CDR1 as DFQATT and CDR2 as SNEGSKA (reference sequence).

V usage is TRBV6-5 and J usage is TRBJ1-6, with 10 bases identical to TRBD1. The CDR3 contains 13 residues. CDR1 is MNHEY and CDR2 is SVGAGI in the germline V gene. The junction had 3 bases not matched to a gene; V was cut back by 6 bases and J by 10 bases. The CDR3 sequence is CASSRQGASPLHF. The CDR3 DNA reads TGTGCCAGCAGCAGACAGGGGGCATCACCCCTCCACTTT.

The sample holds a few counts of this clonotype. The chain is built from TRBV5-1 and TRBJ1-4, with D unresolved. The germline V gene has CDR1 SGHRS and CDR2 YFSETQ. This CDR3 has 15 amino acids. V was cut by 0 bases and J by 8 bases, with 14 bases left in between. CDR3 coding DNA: TGCGCCAGCAGCTTGGCGGGTACCTCGGAGGAAAAACTGTTTTTT. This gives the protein CASSLAGTSEEKLFF.

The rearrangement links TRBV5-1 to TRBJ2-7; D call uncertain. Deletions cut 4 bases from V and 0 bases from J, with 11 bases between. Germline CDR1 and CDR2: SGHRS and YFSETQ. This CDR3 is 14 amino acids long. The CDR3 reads CASSRDPDSYEQYF. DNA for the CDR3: TGCGCCAGCAGCCGAGACCCGGACTCCTACGAGCAGTACTTC.

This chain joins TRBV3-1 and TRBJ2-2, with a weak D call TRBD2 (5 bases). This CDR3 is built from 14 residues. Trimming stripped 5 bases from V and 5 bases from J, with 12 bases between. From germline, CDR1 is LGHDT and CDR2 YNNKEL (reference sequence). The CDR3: CASSDMGETGELFF. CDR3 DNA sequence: TGTGCCAGCAGCGATATGGGAGAAACCGGGGAGCTGTTTTTT.

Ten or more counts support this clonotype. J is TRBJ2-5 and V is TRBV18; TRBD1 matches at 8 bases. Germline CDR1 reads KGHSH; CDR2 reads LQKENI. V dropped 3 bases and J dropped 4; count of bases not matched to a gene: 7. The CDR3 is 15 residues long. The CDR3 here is CASSPGTGSRETQYF. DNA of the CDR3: TGTGCCAGCTCACCCGGGACAGGTTCTCGAGAGACCCAGTACTTC.

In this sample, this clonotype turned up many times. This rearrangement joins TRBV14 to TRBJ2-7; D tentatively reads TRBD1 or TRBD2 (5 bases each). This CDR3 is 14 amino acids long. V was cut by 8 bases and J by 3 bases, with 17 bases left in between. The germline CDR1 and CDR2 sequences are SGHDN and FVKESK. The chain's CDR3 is CASGRGPEGYEQYF. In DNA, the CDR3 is TGTGCCAGCGGCCGGGGACCCGAGGGCTACGAGCAGTACTTC.

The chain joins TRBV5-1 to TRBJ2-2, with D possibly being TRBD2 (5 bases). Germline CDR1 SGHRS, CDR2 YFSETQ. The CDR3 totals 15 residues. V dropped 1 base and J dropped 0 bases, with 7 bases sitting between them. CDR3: CASSLMRANTGELFF. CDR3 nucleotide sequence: TGCGCCAGCAGCTTGATGAGGGCGAACACCGGGGAGCTGTTTTTT.

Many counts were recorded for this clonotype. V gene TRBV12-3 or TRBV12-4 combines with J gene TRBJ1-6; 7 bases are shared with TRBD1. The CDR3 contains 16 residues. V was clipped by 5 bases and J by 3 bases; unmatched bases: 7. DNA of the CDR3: TGTGCCAGCAGTAAGGGGGCGTATGGCTATAATTCACCCCTCCACTTT. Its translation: CASSKGAYGYNSPLHF.

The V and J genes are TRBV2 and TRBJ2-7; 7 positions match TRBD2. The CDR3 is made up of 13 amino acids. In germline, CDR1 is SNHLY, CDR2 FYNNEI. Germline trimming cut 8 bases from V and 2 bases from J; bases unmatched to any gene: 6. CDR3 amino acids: CASLPSGTYEQYF. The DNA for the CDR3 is TGTGCCAGCCTGCCCAGCGGGACCTACGAGCAGTACTTC.

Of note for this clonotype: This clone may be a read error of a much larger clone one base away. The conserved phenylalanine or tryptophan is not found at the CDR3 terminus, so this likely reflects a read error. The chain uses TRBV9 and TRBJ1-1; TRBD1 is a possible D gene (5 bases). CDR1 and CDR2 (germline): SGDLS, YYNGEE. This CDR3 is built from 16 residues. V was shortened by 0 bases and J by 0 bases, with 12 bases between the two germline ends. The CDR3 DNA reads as TGTGCCAGCAGCGTAGGAGACAGCACAATGAACACTGAAGCTTTCATT. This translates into CASSVGDSTMNTEAFI.

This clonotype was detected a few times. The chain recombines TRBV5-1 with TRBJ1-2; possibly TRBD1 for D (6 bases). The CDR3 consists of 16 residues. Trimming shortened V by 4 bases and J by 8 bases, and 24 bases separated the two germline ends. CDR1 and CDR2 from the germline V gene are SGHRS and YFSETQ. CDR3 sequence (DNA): TGCGCCAGCAGCCTGACTCGACAGGCGCTGGTAGCAGGCTACACCTTC. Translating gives CASSLTRQALVAGYTF.

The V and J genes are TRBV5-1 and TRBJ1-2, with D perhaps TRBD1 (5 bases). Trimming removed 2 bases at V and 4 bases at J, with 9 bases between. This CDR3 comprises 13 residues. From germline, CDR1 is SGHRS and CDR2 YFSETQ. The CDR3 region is CASSLQEPYGYTF. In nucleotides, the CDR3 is TGCGCCAGCAGCTTACAGGAACCCTATGGCTACACCTTC.

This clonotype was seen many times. The CDR3 reads CASSLDEGDYGYTF. CDR3 nucleotides: TGTGCCAGCAGCTTGGATGAGGGGGACTATGGCTACACCTTC. V and J are TRBV28 and TRBJ1-2; possibly TRBD1 for D (6 bases). This CDR3 comprises 14 residues. The germline V gene encodes CDR1 MDHEN and CDR2 SYDVKM. V lost 6 bases to trimming and J lost 3 bases, with 14 bases between them.

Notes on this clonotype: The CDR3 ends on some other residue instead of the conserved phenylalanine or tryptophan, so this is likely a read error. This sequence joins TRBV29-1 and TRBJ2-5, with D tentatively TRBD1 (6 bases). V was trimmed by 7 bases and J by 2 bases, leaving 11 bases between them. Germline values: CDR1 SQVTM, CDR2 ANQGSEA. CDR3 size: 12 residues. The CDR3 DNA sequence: TGCAGCGCTTTTACAGGGCAAGAGACCCAGTACCTC. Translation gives CSAFTGQETQYL.

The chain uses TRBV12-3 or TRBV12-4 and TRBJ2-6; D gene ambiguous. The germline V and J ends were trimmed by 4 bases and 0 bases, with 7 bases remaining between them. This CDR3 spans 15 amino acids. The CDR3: CASSYPGSGANVLTF. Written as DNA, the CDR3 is TGTGCCAGCAGTTATCCTGGCTCTGGGGCCAACGTCCTGACTTTC.

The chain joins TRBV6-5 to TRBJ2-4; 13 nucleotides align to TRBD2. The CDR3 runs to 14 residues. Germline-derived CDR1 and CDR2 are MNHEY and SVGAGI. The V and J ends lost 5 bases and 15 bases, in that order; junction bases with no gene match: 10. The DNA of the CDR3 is TGTGCCAGCAGTCAAACTAGCGGGAGGGGGAAGGGGTACTTC. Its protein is CASSQTSGRGKGYF.

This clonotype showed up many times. The CDR3 coding sequence is TGTGCCTGGATACTACTCGACCGCCAGACCGCAACCTACGAGCAGTACTTC. Its translation is CAWILLDRQTATYEQYF. V usage is TRBV30 and J usage is TRBJ2-7, with D uncertain. The CDR3 runs to 17 residues. Germline V gene lookup returns CDR1 GTSNPN and CDR2 SVGIG (reference sequence). The V end was cut by 4 bases, the J end by 2 bases, with 24 bases between.

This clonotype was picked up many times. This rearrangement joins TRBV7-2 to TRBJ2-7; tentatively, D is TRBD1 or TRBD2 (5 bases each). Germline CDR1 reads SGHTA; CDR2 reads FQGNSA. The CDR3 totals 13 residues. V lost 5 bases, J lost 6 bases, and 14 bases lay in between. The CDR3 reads CASSSDRGAEQYF. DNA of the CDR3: TGTGCCAGCAGCAGCGATAGAGGGGCCGAGCAGTACTTC.